Following are 12 T cell receptor beta chains from one sample sequenced in a study of cytomegalovirus exposure and HLA in healthy donors. The PCR had 60 Vbeta and 13 Jbeta primers. TCRdb's copy holds only in-frame clones and misses some; the assay was immunoSEQ multiplex PCR. Of hundreds of thousands of clones listed, 77% are singletons. Source material: PBMCs. Receptor source: a woman aged 60-75 years in good health and CMV-seropositive.

The chain couples TRBV7-9 to TRBJ1-2; tentatively, D is TRBD1 (6 bases). The CDR3 loop spans 13 amino acids. Trimming pared 3 bases from V and 13 bases from J, leaving 18 bases between. Germline V CDR1 and CDR2: SEHNR, FQNEAQ (reference sequence). This CDR3 is CASSFFPDSPITF. The CDR3 coding sequence is TGTGCCAGCAGCTTTTTCCCGGACAGCCCAATCACCTTC.

This rearrangement joins TRBV9 to TRBJ2-3, with 10 bases lining up with TRBD2. CDR1 and CDR2 (germline): SGDLS, YYNGEE. The CDR3 sequence is 15 residues long. The V and J ends lost 3 bases and 0 bases, in that order; junction bases with no gene match: 1. The CDR3 sequence is CASSGAGGSTDTQYF. The DNA for the CDR3 is TGTGCCAGCAGCGGAGCGGGGGGGAGCACAGATACGCAGTATTTT. The variable domain in full, completed from reference TRBV9 and TRBJ2-3, reads DSGVTQTPKHLITATGQRVTLRCSPRSGDLSVYWYQQSLDQGLQFLIQYYNGEERAKGNILERFSAQQFPDLHSELNLSSLELGDSALYFCASSGAGGSTDTQYFGPGTRLTVL.

This chain connects TRBV5-5 to TRBJ1-2; no firm D call. V dropped 0 bases and J dropped 8 bases, with 11 bases sitting between them. The CDR3 has 13 residues. Germline CDR1 reads SGHKS; CDR2 reads YYEKEE (reference sequence). CDR3 sequence (DNA): TGTGCCAGCAGCTTGGGCGGGGAGGGCGGCTACACCTTC. This translates into CASSLGGEGGYTF.

The rearrangement joins TRBV6-5 to TRBJ2-3, with 8 bases lining up with TRBD2. This CDR3 spans 15 amino acids. V gave up 2 bases and J gave up 5 bases; unmatched junction bases: 6. Germline V gene data show CDR1 as MNHEY and CDR2 as SVGAGI. The CDR3 loop is CASSYRQAGVDTQYF. DNA for the CDR3: TGTGCCAGCAGTTACAGGCAAGCGGGGGTAGATACGCAGTATTTT.

The chain joins TRBV10-2 to TRBJ2-7; TRBD2 agrees at 8 bases. This CDR3 has 12 amino acids. V lost 7 bases and J lost 7; bases outside the gene matches: 6. In germline, CDR1 is WSHSY, CDR2 SAAADI. The CDR3 is CASMRRGEEQYF. CDR3 DNA: TGCGCCAGCATGAGGCGGGGGGAGGAGCAGTACTTC.

The gene calls are TRBV19 and TRBJ2-2; TRBD1 aligns across 7 bases. From germline, CDR1 is LNHDA and CDR2 SQIVND (reference sequence). This CDR3 contains 14 residues. The V and J ends lost 5 bases and 3 bases, in that order; junction bases with no gene match: 3. The CDR3 reads CASSVGQYTGELFF. DNA of the CDR3: TGTGCCAGTAGTGTGGGACAGTACACCGGGGAGCTGTTTTTT.

The V gene is TRBV5-4, the J gene TRBJ2-7; the D gene is possibly TRBD2 (7 bases). Deletions cut 6 bases from V and 3 bases from J, with 16 bases between. From germline, CDR1 is SGHNT and CDR2 YYREEE (reference sequence). The CDR3 is 14 amino acids. The CDR3 reads CASTPGEGRYEQYF. The CDR3 region has the DNA TGTGCCAGCACCCCAGGGGAGGGTCGCTACGAGCAGTACTTC.

V usage is TRBV5-1 and J usage is TRBJ1-3; no reliable D call. V dropped 0 bases and J dropped 0 bases, with 7 bases sitting between them. The CDR3 spans 15 residues. Germline CDR1 and CDR2: SGHRS and YFSETQ. The CDR3 loop is CASSLVGASGNTIYF. As DNA, the CDR3 is TGCGCCAGCAGCTTGGTCGGAGCCTCTGGAAACACCATATATTTT.

V usage is TRBV5-1 and J usage is TRBJ1-2; D is possibly TRBD1 (5 bases). V shed 4 bases and J shed 8 bases, with 21 bases lying between them. CDR3 length: 15 residues. Per the germline V gene, CDR1 is SGHRS and CDR2 is YFSETQ. The CDR3: CASSPSGDSRWGYTF. CDR3 nucleotides: TGCGCCAGCAGCCCCTCAGGAGACAGCCGGTGGGGCTACACCTTC. The whole variable domain, filled in from reference TRBV5-1 and TRBJ1-2, reads KAGVTQTPRYLIKTRGQQVTLSCSPISGHRSVSWYQQTPGQGLQFLFEYFSETQRNKGNFPGRFSGRQFSNSRSEMNVSTLELGDSALYLCASSPSGDSRWGYTFGSGTRLTVV.

V usage is TRBV2 and J usage is TRBJ1-4; D not certain. This CDR3 is built from 12 residues. The germline V gene has CDR1 SNHLY and CDR2 FYNNEI. Trimming took 3 bases from V and 6 from J, leaving 5 bases between them. This chain's CDR3 is CASSDRDEKLFF. The CDR3 region has the DNA TGTGCCAGCAGTGATCGGGATGAAAAACTGTTTTTT. The full variable domain, in which reference TRBV2 and TRBJ1-4 provide the parts outside the CDR3, is EPEVTQTPSHQVTQMGQEVILRCVPISNHLYFYWYRQILGQKVEFLVSFYNNEISEKSEIFDDQFSVERPDGSNFTLKIRSTKLEDSAMYFCASSDRDEKLFFGSGTQLSVL.

The V gene is TRBV2, the J gene TRBJ2-1; D may be TRBD2 (5 bases). The CDR3 has 14 amino acids. In germline, CDR1 is SNHLY, CDR2 FYNNEI. Deletions cut 3 bases from V and 9 bases from J, with 15 bases between. Here the CDR3 reads CASSEIPQLGEQFF. For the CDR3, the DNA is TGTGCCAGCAGTGAGATCCCCCAACTAGGTGAGCAGTTCTTC.

V and J are TRBV5-1 and TRBJ1-1; no definite D call. CDR1 is SGHRS, CDR2 YFSETQ, per germline. With 0 bases removed from V and 0 bases from J, the gap between germline ends came to 6 bases. The CDR3 totals 14 residues. The CDR3 bases are TGCGCCAGCAGCTTGGAAGCTATGAACACTGAAGCTTTCTTT. Protein product: CASSLEAMNTEAFF.